This T cell receptor (beta chain) was sequenced for a study of blood T cell repertoires in COVID-19. Study summary: Acute and convalescent COVID-19 specimens originated in the United States, Italy and Spain. PBMCs, B-cell-depleted T cells, or T cells were the source of the cDNA or gDNA that made up the material.

As processed by the authors: Estimates of nucleated cell counts were drawn from the amplification of reference gene primers. Some clones are missing from TCRdb's copy, which holds only in-frame ones; the method was immunoSEQ multiplex PCR. V and J calls and clone size are those listed in that table; D and trimming were worked out from the DNA. The sample lists some 93,000 clones, around nine tenths occurring once. The clonotype was recovered from a man aged 45-65 years with acute or convalescent COVID-19. Sequencing was done on a sample of peripheral blood.

The CDR3, as DNA: TGTGCCAGCAGCATAGGACTAGCGGGAGGGCAAGGTGAGCAGTTCTTC. Protein sequence: CASSIGLAGGQGEQFF. This chain connects TRBV9 to TRBJ2-1; 15 bases align to TRBD2. Germline CDR1 is SGDLS and CDR2 is YYNGEE. CDR3 length: 16 amino acids. V gave up 4 bases and J gave up 9 bases; unmatched junction bases: 8. The complete variable domain, with remaining parts taken from reference TRBV9 and TRBJ2-1, reads DSGVTQTPKHLITATGQRVTLRCSPRSGDLSVYWYQQSLDQGLQFLIQYYNGEERAKGNILERFSAQQFPDLHSELNLSSLELGDSALYFCASSIGLAGGQGEQFFGPGTRLTVL.